These 15 T cell receptor beta chains share one sample of origin, sequenced in a study of T cell changes during pregnancy in multiple sclerosis. Profiling relied on immunoSEQ multiplex PCR, and the TCRdb table lists in-frame clones only, not all of them. The table includes 70,000 to 90,000 clones, 90% to 95% detected once. The source material was peripheral blood, sampled in the first trimester of pregnancy. Source of these receptors: a female donor with multiple sclerosis, enrolled in a pregnancy study.

V is TRBV25-1 and J is TRBJ1-1, with TRBD1 identical over 9 bases. V lost 7 bases and J lost 1; bases outside the gene matches: 1. Germline loops: CDR1 MGHDK, CDR2 SYGVNS. CDR3 length: 13 residues. The CDR3 coding sequence is TGTGCCAGCAAGGGACAGGGGAACACTGAAGCTTTCTTT. Translating it yields CASKGQGNTEAFF.

V and J are TRBV19 and TRBJ1-5, with TRBD1 identical over 9 bases. The V segment lost 9 bases and the J segment 1 base; nucleotides outside the gene matches: 7. The CDR3 is 15 amino acids. Germline V CDR1 and CDR2: LNHDA, SQIVND (reference sequence). CDR3 coding DNA: TGTGCCAGCAGTGGACAGGGGATGAGCAATCAGCCCCAGCATTTT. This sequence encodes CASSGQGMSNQPQHF.

This chain links TRBV15 with TRBJ1-2; D is unclear. CDR1 is LNHNV and CDR2 is YYDKDF in the germline V gene (reference sequence). The CDR3 is 16 amino acids. Between the trimmed V and J ends, which lost 0 bases and 4 bases, there was a span of 15 bases. The CDR3 spells CATSRDPEGRAYGYTF. DNA of the CDR3: TGTGCCACCAGCAGAGATCCAGAGGGAAGGGCCTATGGCTACACCTTC.

The genes are TRBV5-1 and TRBJ2-5; TRBD2 agrees at 9 bases. The junction had 10 bases not matched to a gene; V was cut back by 0 bases and J by 7 bases. This CDR3 is built from 16 residues. CDR1 and CDR2 (germline): SGHRS, YFSETQ. CDR3 loop: CASSLAASGAAATQYF. DNA of the CDR3: TGCGCCAGCAGCTTGGCGGCTAGCGGGGCGGCTGCGACCCAGTACTTC.

This sequence joins TRBV12-5 and TRBJ2-7; D uncertain. Germline V gene lookup returns CDR1 LGHNT and CDR2 FRNRAP. The V and J ends lost 2 bases and 7 bases respectively, with 21 bases between them. The length of the CDR3 is 16 residues. The CDR3 DNA is TGTGCTAGTGGTTTGTCGGCAGGCCCCTCCAGAAGTGAGCAGTACTTC. Translating it yields CASGLSAGPSRSEQYF.

This chain links TRBV5-1 with TRBJ1-5; D is uncertain. Germline V CDR1 and CDR2: SGHRS, YFSETQ. Trimming removed 0 bases at V and 9 bases at J, with 10 bases between. CDR3 length: 13 residues. CDR3 nucleotides: TGCGCCAGCAGCTTGGGGGCGGGTAGGCCCCAGCATTTT. Protein sequence: CASSLGAGRPQHF.

This chain joins TRBV5-1 and TRBJ1-6, with 7 bases aligning to TRBD1. V gave up 3 bases and J gave up 8 bases; unmatched junction bases: 8. This CDR3 contains 15 residues. Germline CDR1 and CDR2: SGHRS and YFSETQ. The CDR3: CASSSGLTGDSPLHF. CDR3 sequence (DNA): TGCGCCAGCAGCTCGGGCCTTACAGGGGATTCACCCCTCCACTTT.

This clone was counted a single time. This CDR3 reads CASSLGREDSEQFF. The CDR3 DNA follows: TGTGCCAGCAGCTTGGGCAGGGAGGATAGTGAGCAGTTCTTC. The gene calls are TRBV7-3 and TRBJ2-1, with a weak D call TRBD2 (6 bases). There are 14 residues in the CDR3. The germline CDR1 and CDR2 sequences are SGHTA and FQGTGA. Trimming removed 3 bases from V and 9 bases from J, with 15 bases in between.

This sequence joins TRBV27 and TRBJ2-3; 7 bases are a match to TRBD1. CDR3 length: 15 residues. CDR1 MNHEY and CDR2 SMNVEV come from the germline V gene (reference sequence). Germline trimming cut 6 bases from V and 2 bases from J; bases unmatched to any gene: 8. The chain's CDR3 is CASSPGQADTDTQYF. The CDR3 coding sequence is TGTGCCAGCAGCCCCGGACAGGCCGACACAGATACGCAGTATTTT.

This chain connects TRBV14 to TRBJ1-2; perhaps TRBD1 as D (5 bases). Trimming took off 1 base at V and 6 bases at J, with 6 bases between the two ends. The germline gives CDR1 SGHDN, CDR2 FVKESK. The length of the CDR3 is 12 residues. The CDR3 nucleotides read TGTGCCAGCAGCCAAGGGGGCAATGGCTACACCTTC. Its protein is CASSQGGNGYTF.

Points on this clone: A junction end diverges from the germline sequence, so it may reflect a read error. This chain uses TRBV6-1 with TRBJ1-2, with D maybe TRBD1 (6 bases). Germline loops: CDR1 MNHNS, CDR2 SASEGT. CDR3 length: 16 residues. The CDR3 spells CASCEGGARGSYGYTF. DNA of the CDR3: TGTGCCAGCTGTGAGGGGGGGGCGAGAGGTAGCTATGGCTACACCTTC.

The rearrangement uses TRBV28 and TRBJ2-4, with 8 bases aligning to TRBD1. This CDR3 comprises 13 residues. Germline values: CDR1 MDHEN, CDR2 SYDVKM. The junction had 6 bases not matched to a gene; V was cut back by 6 bases and J by 8 bases. CDR3 residues: CASSVTGGYIQYF. The CDR3 DNA reads TGTGCCAGCAGCGTAACAGGGGGTTACATTCAGTACTTC.

This rearrangement joins TRBV4-2 to TRBJ2-1; D perhaps matches TRBD2 (5 bases). V was pared by 2 bases and J by 6 bases, with 23 bases between. Germline-derived CDR1 and CDR2 are LGHNA and YNFKEQ. This CDR3 is built from 18 residues. CDR3: CASSQLSTALLRGNEQFF. The DNA for the CDR3 is TGTGCCAGCAGCCAACTTTCAACAGCCCTACTACGGGGCAATGAGCAGTTCTTC.

The chain employs TRBV9 and TRBJ2-7, with D maybe TRBD1 (6 bases). Trimming shortened V by 0 bases and J by 0 bases, and 10 bases separated the two germline ends. The CDR3 runs to 15 residues. Germline CDR1 reads SGDLS; CDR2 reads YYNGEE. The DNA of the CDR3 is TGTGCCAGCAGCGTAGCTTTGGGGGCCTCCTACGAGCAGTACTTC. This sequence encodes CASSVALGASYEQYF.

This sequence joins TRBV7-8 and TRBJ1-3; D possibly corresponds to TRBD1 (6 bases). CDR1 is SGHVS, CDR2 FQNEAQ, per germline. The CDR3 extends over 15 amino acids. V was cut by 5 bases and J by 4 bases, with 15 bases left in between. CDR3 DNA: TGTGCCAGCAGCAGCCTCTCAGGGGTAGGAAACACCATATATTTT. Amino acids: CASSSLSGVGNTIYF.